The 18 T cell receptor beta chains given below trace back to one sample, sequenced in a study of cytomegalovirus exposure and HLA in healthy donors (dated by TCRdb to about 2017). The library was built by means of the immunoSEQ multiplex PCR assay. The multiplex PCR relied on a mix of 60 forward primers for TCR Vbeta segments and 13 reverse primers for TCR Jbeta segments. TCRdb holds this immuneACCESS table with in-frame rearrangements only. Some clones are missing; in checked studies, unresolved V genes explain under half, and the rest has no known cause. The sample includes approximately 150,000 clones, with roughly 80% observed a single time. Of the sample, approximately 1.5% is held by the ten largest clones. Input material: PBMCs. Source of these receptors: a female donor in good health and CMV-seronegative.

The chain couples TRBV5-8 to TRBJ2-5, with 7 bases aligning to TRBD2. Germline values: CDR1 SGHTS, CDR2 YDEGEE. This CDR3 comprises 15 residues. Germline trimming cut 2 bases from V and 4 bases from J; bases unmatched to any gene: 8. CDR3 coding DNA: TGTGCCAGCAGCTTCGGACTAGTAGGGCCAGAGACCCAGTACTTC. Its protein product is CASSFGLVGPETQYF. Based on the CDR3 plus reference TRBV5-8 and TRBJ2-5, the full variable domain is EAGVTQSPTHLIKTRGQQATLRCSPISGHTSVYWYQQALGLGLQFLLWYDEGEERNRGNFPPRFSGRQFPNYSSELNVNALELEDSALYLCASSFGLVGPETQYFGPGTRLLVL.

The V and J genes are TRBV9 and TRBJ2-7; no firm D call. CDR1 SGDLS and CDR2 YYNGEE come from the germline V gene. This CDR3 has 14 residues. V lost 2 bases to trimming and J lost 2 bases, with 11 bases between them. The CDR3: CASSVNHGAYEQYF. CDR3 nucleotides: TGTGCCAGCAGCGTGAATCATGGAGCCTACGAGCAGTACTTC. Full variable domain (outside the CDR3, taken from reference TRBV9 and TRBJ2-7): DSGVTQTPKHLITATGQRVTLRCSPRSGDLSVYWYQQSLDQGLQFLIQYYNGEERAKGNILERFSAQQFPDLHSELNLSSLELGDSALYFCASSVNHGAYEQYFGPGTRLTVT.

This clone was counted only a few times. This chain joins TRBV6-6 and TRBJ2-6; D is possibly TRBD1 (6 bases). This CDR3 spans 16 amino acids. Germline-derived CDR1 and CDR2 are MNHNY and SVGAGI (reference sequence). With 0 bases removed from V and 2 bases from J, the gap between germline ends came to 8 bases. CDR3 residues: CASSYSQGTGANVLTF. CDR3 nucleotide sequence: TGTGCCAGCAGTTACTCACAGGGAACTGGGGCCAACGTCCTGACTTTC.

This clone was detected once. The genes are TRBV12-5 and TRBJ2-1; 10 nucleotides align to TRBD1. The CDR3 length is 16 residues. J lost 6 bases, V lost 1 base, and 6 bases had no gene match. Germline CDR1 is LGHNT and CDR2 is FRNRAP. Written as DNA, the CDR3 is TGTGCTAGTGGTTTGGGGTTAAGGGACAGGGGCAATGAGCAGTTCTTC. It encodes CASGLGLRDRGNEQFF.

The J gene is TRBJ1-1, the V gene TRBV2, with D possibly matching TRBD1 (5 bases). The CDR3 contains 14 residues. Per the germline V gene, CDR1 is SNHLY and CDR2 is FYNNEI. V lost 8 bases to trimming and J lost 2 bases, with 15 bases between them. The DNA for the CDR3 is TGTGCCAGCCGATCTCGACAGAAAAACACTGAAGCTTTCTTT. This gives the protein CASRSRQKNTEAFF.

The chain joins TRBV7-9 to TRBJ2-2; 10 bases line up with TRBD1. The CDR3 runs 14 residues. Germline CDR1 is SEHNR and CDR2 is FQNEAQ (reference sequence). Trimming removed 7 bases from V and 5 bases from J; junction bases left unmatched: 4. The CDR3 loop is CASTRTGGTGELFF. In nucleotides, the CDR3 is TGTGCCAGCACCCGGACAGGGGGAACCGGGGAGCTGTTTTTT.

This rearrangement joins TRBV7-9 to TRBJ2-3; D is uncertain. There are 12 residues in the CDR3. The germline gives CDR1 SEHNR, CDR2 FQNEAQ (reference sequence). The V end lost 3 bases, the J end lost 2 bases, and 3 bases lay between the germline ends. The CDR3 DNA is TGTGCCAGCAGCTTTAACACAGATACGCAGTATTTT. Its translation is CASSFNTDTQYF.

The CDR3 bases are TGTGCCACCAGCAGAGATGGGGCCCTCCTAGCGGGGGGATATCAAGAGACCCAGTACTTC. The encoded protein is CATSRDGALLAGGYQETQYF. The chain employs TRBV15 and TRBJ2-5, with TRBD2 identical over 11 bases. This CDR3 is 20 amino acids long. Germline CDR1 LNHNV, CDR2 YYDKDF (reference sequence). Losses at the gene ends were 0 bases for V and 2 bases for J; bases not matched to a gene: 14.

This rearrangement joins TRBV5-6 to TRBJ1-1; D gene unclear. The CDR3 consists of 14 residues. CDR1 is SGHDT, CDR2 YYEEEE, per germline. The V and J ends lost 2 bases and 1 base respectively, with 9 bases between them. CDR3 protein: CASSLSVQNTEAFF. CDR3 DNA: TGTGCCAGCAGCTTAAGCGTCCAGAACACTGAAGCTTTCTTT.

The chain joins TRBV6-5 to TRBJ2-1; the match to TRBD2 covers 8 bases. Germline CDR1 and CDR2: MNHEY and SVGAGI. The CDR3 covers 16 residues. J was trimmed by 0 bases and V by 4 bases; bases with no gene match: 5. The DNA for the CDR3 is TGTGCCAGCAGTTCCTCTAGCGGGTACTCCTACAATGAGCAGTTCTTC. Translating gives CASSSSSGYSYNEQFF.

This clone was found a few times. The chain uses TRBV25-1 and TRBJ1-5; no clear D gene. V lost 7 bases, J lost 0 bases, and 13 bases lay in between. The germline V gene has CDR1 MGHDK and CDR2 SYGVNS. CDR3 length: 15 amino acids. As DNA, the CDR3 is TGTGCCAGCAAGTGTGGAGAGTATAGCAATCAGCCCCAGCATTTT. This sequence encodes CASKCGEYSNQPQHF.

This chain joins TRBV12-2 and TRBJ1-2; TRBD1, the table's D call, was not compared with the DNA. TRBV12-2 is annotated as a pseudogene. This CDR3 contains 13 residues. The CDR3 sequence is CASRPDRRESYTF. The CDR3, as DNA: TGTGCAAGTCGCCCGGACAGGAGGGAATCCTACACCTTC.

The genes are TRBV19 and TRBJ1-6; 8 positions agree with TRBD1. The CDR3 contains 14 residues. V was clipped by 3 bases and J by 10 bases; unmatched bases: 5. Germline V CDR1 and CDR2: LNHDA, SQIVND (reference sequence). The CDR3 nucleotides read TGTGCCAGTAGTATGGACAGGGTTAGCTCACCCCTCCACTTT. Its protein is CASSMDRVSSPLHF.

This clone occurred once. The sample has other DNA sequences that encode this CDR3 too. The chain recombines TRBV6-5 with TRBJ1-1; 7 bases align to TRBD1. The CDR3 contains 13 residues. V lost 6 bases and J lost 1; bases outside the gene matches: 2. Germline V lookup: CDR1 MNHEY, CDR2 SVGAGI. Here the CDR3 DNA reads TGTGCCAGCAGCAGGACAGGGAACACTGAAGCTTTCTTT. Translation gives CASSRTGNTEAFF.

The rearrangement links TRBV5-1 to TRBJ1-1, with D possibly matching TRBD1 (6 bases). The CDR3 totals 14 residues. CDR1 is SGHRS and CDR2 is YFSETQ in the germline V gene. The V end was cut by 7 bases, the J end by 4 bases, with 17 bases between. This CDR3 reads CASSGVGGSTEAFF. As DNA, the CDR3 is TGCGCCAGCTCTGGGGTAGGGGGTTCCACTGAAGCTTTCTTT.

This CDR3 is CASSFSGGHEQYF. As DNA, the CDR3 is TGCGCCAGCAGCTTTTCAGGGGGGCACGAGCAGTACTTC. This chain joins TRBV5-1 and TRBJ2-7, with D perhaps TRBD1 (7 bases). Germline V gene data show CDR1 as SGHRS and CDR2 as YFSETQ. The V end was cut by 2 bases, the J end by 5 bases, with 11 bases between. The CDR3 has 13 amino acids.

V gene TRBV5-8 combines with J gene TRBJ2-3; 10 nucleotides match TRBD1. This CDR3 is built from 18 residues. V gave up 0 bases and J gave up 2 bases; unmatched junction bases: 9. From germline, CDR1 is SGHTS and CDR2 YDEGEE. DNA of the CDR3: TGTGCCAGCAGCTTGGTCGGAGACAGGGGGCGAGTCACAGATACGCAGTATTTT. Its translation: CASSLVGDRGRVTDTQYF.

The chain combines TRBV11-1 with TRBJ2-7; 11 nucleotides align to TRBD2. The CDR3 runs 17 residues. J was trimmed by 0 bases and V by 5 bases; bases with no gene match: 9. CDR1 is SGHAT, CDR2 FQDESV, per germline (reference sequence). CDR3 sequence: CASSTTSGEISSYEQYF. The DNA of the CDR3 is TGTGCCAGCAGCACGACTAGCGGGGAAATTAGCTCCTACGAGCAGTACTTC.